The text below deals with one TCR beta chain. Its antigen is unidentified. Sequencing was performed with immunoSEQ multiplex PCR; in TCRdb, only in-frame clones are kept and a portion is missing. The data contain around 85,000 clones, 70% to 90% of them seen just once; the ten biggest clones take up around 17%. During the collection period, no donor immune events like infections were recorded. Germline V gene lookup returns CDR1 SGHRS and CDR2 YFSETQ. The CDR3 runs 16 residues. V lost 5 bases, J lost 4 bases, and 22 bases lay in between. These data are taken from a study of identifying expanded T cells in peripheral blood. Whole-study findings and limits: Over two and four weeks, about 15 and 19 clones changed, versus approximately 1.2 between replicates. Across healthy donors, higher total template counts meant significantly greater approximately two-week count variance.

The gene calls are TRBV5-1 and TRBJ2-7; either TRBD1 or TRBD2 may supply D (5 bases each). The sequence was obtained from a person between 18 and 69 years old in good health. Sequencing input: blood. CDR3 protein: CASRGTGDGTPYEQYF. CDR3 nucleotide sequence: TGCGCCAGCAGAGGTACCGGGGACGGGACCCCTTACGAGCAGTACTTC.